This TCR beta chain was identified during a study of OX40 agonist ivuxolimab in advanced cancers. Study at large: Each patient was given ivuxolimab into a vein every 2 weeks, at 0.01 to 10 mg/kg. Study-wide points: CD8+ T cells showed, on average, more clonal expansion than CD4+ cells.

A note on this clone: Its cognate antigen is unknown.

Generated by immunoSEQ multiplex PCR, the TCRdb table keeps only in-frame clones and is missing some. The sample carries 45,000 or so clones, 75% to 85% recorded once. The timepoints at which blood was sampled were baseline, cycle 4 day 1, and cycle 7 day 1. Deletions cut 0 bases from V and 7 bases from J, with 16 bases between. Germline CDR1 is ENHRY and CDR2 is SYGVKD. The CDR3 spans 16 residues. V and J are TRBV10-3 and TRBJ1-5; the D is unclear. Specimen: CD4+ or CD8+ T cells sorted from blood, collected in a trial of the OX40 agonist ivuxolimab. The receptor was isolated from an adult with an advanced solid tumor such as melanoma, head and neck, liver or kidney cancer. The CDR3 region has the DNA TGTGCCATCAGTGAGTCAGGTAGTCCTTTTGAGCAGCCCCAGCATTTT. This codes for CAISESGSPFEQPQHF.